This T cell receptor (beta chain) was retrieved from a study of shared clonotypes between healthy human individuals. General study points: The sharing of approximately 5.1% of naive CD4 clonotypes was seen across a handful of donors.

Of note for this clone: What it recognizes is unknown. This sample includes further DNA sequences coding for the same CDR3.

The authors loaded roughly 200 ng DNA, 27,000 or so T cell genomes, into sorted-subset replicate PCRs. In the original workflow: From ImmunoSEQ came sequences covering only the junction and carrying no quality scores, so filtering differed. Assay: immunoSEQ multiplex PCR; the TCRdb copy retains only in-frame clones and omits some. V, J and clone size were drawn from that table, and D and trimming were deduced from the DNA. The sample consists of nearly 750,000 clones, approximately 77% of them appearing once. The receptor's source is a woman in her thirties in good health. Material for sequencing was memory CD4+ T cells sorted from blood. Regarding subset: CD45RA-negative fraction.

For the CDR3, the DNA is TGTGCCAGCAGCCCCTACACAGATACGCAGTATTTT. Protein: CASSPYTDTQYF. The chain employs TRBV11-3 and TRBJ2-3; the D is unclear. V was pared by 5 bases and J by 2 bases, with 5 bases between. Germline-derived CDR1 and CDR2 are SGHNT and YENEEA. This CDR3 is built from 12 residues.